The entry below describes one T cell receptor beta chain. This sample is drawn from a study of blood T cell repertoires in COVID-19. Authors' processing steps: Amplification of reference gene primers was used by the study to estimate nucleated cell counts. The repertoire was sequenced with immunoSEQ multiplex PCR; TCRdb's copy has only in-frame clones and lacks some. V, J and clone size were drawn from that table, and D and trimming were deduced from the DNA. The sample gives 470,000 or so clones, around nine tenths of which show up once; about 4.5% is in the top ten. Germline V lookup: CDR1 SGHDT, CDR2 YYEEEE. The CDR3 covers 14 residues. The ends lost 4 bases at V and 11 bases at J; junction bases unmatched: 7.

This TCR came from a woman aged 25 to 45 with acute or convalescent COVID-19. The sequencing sample was made of peripheral blood. This chain links TRBV5-6 with TRBJ1-6; TRBD1 matches 9 bases. The DNA for the CDR3 is TGTGCCAGCAGCATCTGGGACAGGGTGGCACCCCTCCACTTT. It is translated as CASSIWDRVAPLHF.